These 10 T cell receptor beta chains were all obtained from the same sample, sequenced in a study of blood T cell repertoires in COVID-19 (TCRdb year 2020). Preparation of the library involved the immunoSEQ multiplex PCR assay. Entries here come from immuneACCESS through TCRdb and include only in-frame sequences with V and J called. Some clones fail to appear in such tables; in the studies checked, an unresolved V gene covers under half of the shortfall, and the cause of the remainder is unknown. The sample yields around 160,000 clones; approximately 92% were counted once. About an eighth of the sample goes to the ten largest clones. Specimen: peripheral blood. The receptors were sampled from a man younger than 35 with COVID-19, enrolled during active disease.

The chain combines TRBV29-1 with TRBJ2-7, with D unclear. Trimming left V 1 base short and J 6 bases short, with 7 bases between. Germline CDR1 is SQVTM and CDR2 is ANQGSEA. The CDR3 contains 11 residues. The CDR3 nucleotides are TGCAGCGTTGAAGTTTCAGGCGAGCAGTACTTC. It yields the protein CSVEVSGEQYF.

The J gene is TRBJ2-7, the V gene TRBV5-6; possible D gene TRBD2, 6 bases. With 6 bases removed from V and 4 bases from J, the gap between germline ends came to 14 bases. This CDR3 contains 13 residues. Germline CDR1 SGHDT, CDR2 YYEEEE. DNA of the CDR3: TGTGCCAGCACCCCCTTACGGGGGTACGAGCAGTACTTC. Amino acid sequence: CASTPLRGYEQYF.

The chain has TRBV11-3 and TRBJ2-1, with D possibly being TRBD2 (5 bases). The V end was cut by 5 bases, the J end by 0 bases, with 11 bases between. This CDR3 region has 15 residues. Germline loops: CDR1 SGHNT, CDR2 YENEEA. This CDR3 is CASSPGISSYNEQFF. In nucleotides, the CDR3 is TGTGCCAGCAGCCCGGGGATAAGCTCCTACAATGAGCAGTTCTTC.

The V call is TRBV19, the J call TRBJ2-2, with D possibly matching TRBD2 (5 bases). CDR1 and CDR2 from the germline V gene are LNHDA and SQIVND (reference sequence). Trimming took off 7 bases at V and 1 base at J, with 19 bases between the two ends. The CDR3 length is 17 residues. CDR3: CASTPGIGRLNTGELFF. The CDR3 nucleotides are TGTGCCAGTACTCCGGGGATCGGCAGGTTGAACACCGGGGAGCTGTTTTTT.

This clone was seen a few times. The chain joins TRBV6-2 or TRBV6-3 to TRBJ2-4; the D gene is possibly TRBD1 (7 bases). Trimming stripped 5 bases from V and 6 bases from J, with 11 bases between. The CDR3 runs to 13 residues. The germline V gene encodes CDR1 MNHEY and CDR2 SVGEGT. The CDR3: CASSTGEANIQYF. The CDR3 DNA sequence: TGTGCCAGCAGTACAGGGGAGGCAAACATTCAGTACTTC.

The genes are TRBV19 and TRBJ1-2; 7 bases are shared with TRBD1. Trimming at V came to 6 bases and at J to 2 bases, leaving 6 bases not matched to a gene. This CDR3 has 14 amino acids. Germline assignment: CDR1 LNHDA and CDR2 SQIVND (reference sequence). CDR3 loop: CASSPWTGNYGYTF. The CDR3 DNA reads TGTGCCAGTAGCCCATGGACAGGCAACTATGGCTACACCTTC.

The genes are TRBV28 and TRBJ1-5, with D possibly matching TRBD1 (6 bases). CDR1 is MDHEN and CDR2 is SYDVKM in the germline V gene. V shed 6 bases and J shed 1 base, with 10 bases lying between them. The CDR3 is 14 amino acids. The CDR3 is CASSPDRSNQPQHF. In nucleotides, the CDR3 is TGTGCCAGCAGCCCCGACAGGAGCAATCAGCCCCAGCATTTT.

This rearrangement joins TRBV6-5 to TRBJ2-3, with 12 bases aligning to TRBD2. V lost 6 bases and J lost 6; bases outside the gene matches: 7. The V gene's germline CDR1 is MNHEY and CDR2 SVGAGI. The CDR3 totals 15 residues. CDR3 in DNA: TGTGCCAGCAGACGACTAGCGGGAGTTGTCGATACGCAGTATTTT. Amino acid sequence: CASRRLAGVVDTQYF.

The gene calls are TRBV6-6 and TRBJ2-5, with D uncertain. The V end was cut by 3 bases, the J end by 2 bases, with 7 bases between. The germline V gene encodes CDR1 MNHNY and CDR2 SVGAGI (reference sequence). The CDR3 spans 13 residues. The CDR3 DNA follows: TGTGCCAGCAGTTATTACAGACAAGAGACCCAGTACTTC. As protein: CASSYYRQETQYF.

V usage is TRBV6-5 and J usage is TRBJ2-3; TRBD1 is a possible D gene (6 bases). Germline V gene data show CDR1 as MNHEY and CDR2 as SVGAGI. The V end lost 0 bases, the J end lost 4 bases, and 11 bases lay between the germline ends. The CDR3 length is 15 residues. This chain's CDR3 is CASSYSRGWADTQYF. The CDR3, as DNA: TGTGCCAGCAGTTACTCGAGGGGGTGGGCAGATACGCAGTATTTT.